The 18 T cell receptor beta chains below all came from one sample that was sequenced in a study of T-cell reconstitution after alpha-beta-depleted transplantation in children. It was with unique molecular identifiers that the TCRbeta library was prepared. Each CDR3 protein gets one entry after TCRdb re-called the PCR reads with MiXCR. This sample has some 590,000 distinct CDR3 sequences, with more than 9% found just once. Source: PBMCs from the stem cell graft donor, taken from the stem cell graft. Receptor source: a human donor who donated a stem cell graft to a child with acute myeloid leukemia.

The rearrangement joins TRBV7-3 to TRBJ2-7; a possible D gene is TRBD2 (5 bases). V gave up 1 base and J gave up 7 bases, with 17 bases separating them. Germline CDR1 is SGHTA and CDR2 is FQGTGA. The CDR3 runs 15 residues. In DNA, the CDR3 is TGTGCCAGCAGCTTAAGCGCTGGCGGGCCTAAGGAGCAGTACTTC. Translated, it gives CASSLSAGGPKEQYF. The whole variable domain, remainder taken from reference TRBV7-3 and TRBJ2-7, is GAGVSQTPSNKVTEKGKYVELRCDPISGHTALYWYRQSLGQGPEFLIYFQGTGAADDSGLPNDRFFAVRPEGSVSTLKIQRTERGDSAVYLCASSLSAGGPKEQYFGPGTRLTVT.

J is TRBJ2-7 and V is TRBV7-9; 12 bases map to TRBD2. The CDR3 is made up of 16 amino acids. V gave up 1 base and J gave up 5 bases; unmatched junction bases: 6. CDR1 is SEHNR, CDR2 FQNEAQ, per germline (reference sequence). CDR3 nucleotide sequence: TGTGCCAGCAGCTTAGGTGAACTAGCGGGAGGTGACGAGCAGTACTTC. Protein: CASSLGELAGGDEQYF. The full variable domain, with the rest looked up from reference TRBV7-9 and TRBJ2-7, is DTGVSQNPRHKITKRGQNVTFRCDPISEHNRLYWYRQTLGQGPEFLTYFQNEAQLEKSRLLSDRFSAERPKGSFSTLEIQRTEQGDSAMYLCASSLGELAGGDEQYFGPGTRLTVT.

The V and J genes are TRBV29-1 and TRBJ2-5; 10 bases fit TRBD1. The CDR3 is 17 residues long. The J segment lost 0 bases and the V segment lost 3 bases, leaving 10 bases of the junction unmatched. Germline CDR1 is SQVTM and CDR2 is ANQGSEA. CDR3 bases: TGCAGCGTTGAGGGGGGGCCGGGACAGGGGTACCAAGAGACCCAGTACTTC. It translates to CSVEGGPGQGYQETQYF.

V is TRBV5-4 and J is TRBJ2-5; no definite D call. V lost 4 bases and J 5 bases, leaving 12 bases between the germline ends. The CDR3 consists of 13 residues. Germline assignment: CDR1 SGHNT and CDR2 YYREEE (reference sequence). CDR3 sequence: CASSPQDRETQYF. In nucleotides, the CDR3 is TGTGCCAGCAGCCCCCAGGATAGGGAGACCCAGTACTTC.

This clonotype came up many times. The chain has TRBV5-1 and TRBJ1-6; D unresolved. V lost 0 bases to trimming and J lost 8 bases, with 9 bases between them. CDR1 is SGHRS and CDR2 is YFSETQ in the germline V gene. The CDR3 has 14 residues. The CDR3, as DNA: TGCGCCAGCAGCTTGGAAATTGAGGATTCACCCCTCCACTTT. Protein sequence: CASSLEIEDSPLHF. The entire variable domain, with the rest obtained from reference TRBV5-1 and TRBJ1-6, is as follows: KAGVTQTPRYLIKTRGQQVTLSCSPISGHRSVSWYQQTPGQGLQFLFEYFSETQRNKGNFPGRFSGRQFSNSRSEMNVSTLELGDSALYLCASSLEIEDSPLHFGNGTRLTVT.

The chain couples TRBV6-2 or TRBV6-3 to TRBJ2-7; no firm D call. The V end lost 2 bases, the J end lost 5 bases, and 10 bases lay between the germline ends. Germline CDR1 and CDR2: MNHEY and SVGEGT. CDR3 length: 13 residues. CDR3: CASSYGQVDEQYF. DNA for the CDR3: TGTGCCAGCAGTTACGGTCAGGTGGACGAGCAGTACTTC.

This clonotype has a count of ten or more. This rearrangement joins TRBV11-3 to TRBJ2-2, with D possibly matching TRBD1 (5 bases). This CDR3 spans 15 amino acids. The V end lost 3 bases, the J end lost 4 bases, and 12 bases lay between the germline ends. CDR1 is SGHNT, CDR2 YENEEA, per germline. CDR3 in DNA: TGTGCCAGCAGCTTTGACAGAGGCGGCACCGGGGAGCTGTTTTTT. Translating it yields CASSFDRGGTGELFF.

This chain links TRBV29-1 with TRBJ2-2; a weak D match, TRBD1 (6 bases). With 7 bases removed from V and 4 bases from J, the gap between germline ends came to 16 bases. The germline gives CDR1 SQVTM, CDR2 ANQGSEA. This CDR3 region has 14 residues. The CDR3 DNA is TGCAGCGCAACAGGGAAAGTAGGCACCGGGGAGCTGTTTTTT. Its protein is CSATGKVGTGELFF.

This clonotype occurred a few times. The chain employs TRBV5-1 and TRBJ1-1; no firm D call. CDR3 length: 13 residues. The germline CDR1 and CDR2 sequences are SGHRS and YFSETQ. V was cut by 2 bases and J by 2 bases, with 7 bases left in between. CDR3 region: CASSFLANTEAFF. CDR3 DNA sequence: TGCGCCAGCAGCTTTTTAGCCAACACTGAAGCTTTCTTT.

This clonotype came up a few times. The chain links TRBV6-2 or TRBV6-3 to TRBJ2-5; 8 nucleotides match TRBD2. V lost 0 bases and J lost 4; bases outside the gene matches: 19. Germline CDR1 and CDR2: MNHEY and SVGEGT. CDR3 length: 20 residues. CDR3 loop: CASSYSFFGGSGRPAETQYF. In DNA form, the CDR3 reads TGTGCCAGCAGTTACTCCTTCTTCGGCGGGAGCGGGAGACCCGCAGAGACCCAGTACTTC.

V is TRBV6-1 and J is TRBJ2-7; TRBD2 matches 13 bases. This CDR3 comprises 14 residues. With 8 bases clipped from V and 3 bases from J, the junction kept 4 bases outside the gene matches. Germline assignment: CDR1 MNHNS and CDR2 SASEGT. The DNA for the CDR3 is TGTGCCAGCGGACGACTAGCGGGAGGCTACGAGCAGTACTTC. Protein product: CASGRLAGGYEQYF.

This clonotype has ten or more counts. This sequence joins TRBV20-1 and TRBJ2-7; D unresolved. V was shortened by 4 bases and J by 1 base, with 11 bases between the two germline ends. CDR1 is DFQATT, CDR2 SNEGSKA, per germline (reference sequence). The CDR3 length is 13 residues. The CDR3 spells CSATRRNSYEQYF. As DNA, the CDR3 is TGCAGTGCTACCAGACGGAATTCCTACGAGCAGTACTTC.

The V call is TRBV4-2, the J call TRBJ1-4; D may be TRBD1 (6 bases). V shed 1 base and J shed 1 base, with 10 bases lying between them. This CDR3 has 16 amino acids. In germline, CDR1 is LGHNA, CDR2 YNFKEQ. In DNA form, the CDR3 reads TGTGCCAGCAGCCAAGCCCAGGGGTTAACTAATGAAAAACTGTTTTTT. Translating gives CASSQAQGLTNEKLFF.

This clonotype has only a few counts. The rearrangement uses TRBV6-4 and TRBJ2-3; D is possibly TRBD1 (5 bases). CDR1 is MRHNA, CDR2 SNTAGT, per germline. The germline V and J ends were trimmed by 2 bases and 3 bases, with 21 bases remaining between them. The CDR3 runs to 18 residues. The CDR3 sequence: CASSDPPAQGFRTDTQYF. The CDR3 nucleotides read TGTGCCAGCAGTGACCCTCCGGCCCAGGGATTTCGTACAGATACGCAGTATTTT.

This clonotype was seen more than once but under ten times. The chain combines TRBV4-2 with TRBJ2-7, with D unclear. The CDR3 consists of 14 residues. V was pared by 1 base and J by 2 bases, with 9 bases between. Germline V gene sequence: CDR1 LGHNA, CDR2 YNFKEQ. CDR3: CASSQGTVTYEQYF. In DNA, the CDR3 is TGTGCCAGCAGCCAAGGAACGGTAACCTACGAGCAGTACTTC.

This clonotype was found many times. This chain links TRBV5-1 with TRBJ2-1, with D possibly matching TRBD2 (6 bases). CDR1 and CDR2 (germline): SGHRS, YFSETQ. The V end was cut by 2 bases, the J end by 1 base, with 7 bases between. This CDR3 contains 14 residues. The CDR3 region has the DNA TGCGCCAGCAGCTTCGCGGGGTCCTACAATGAGCAGTTCTTC. This encodes CASSFAGSYNEQFF.

The V call is TRBV3-1, the J call TRBJ1-3; no clear D gene. This CDR3 region has 14 residues. With 4 bases removed from V and 1 base from J, the gap between germline ends came to 8 bases. Germline CDR1 and CDR2: LGHDT and YNNKEL (reference sequence). Written as DNA, the CDR3 is TGTGCCAGCAGCCTTGTGGATTCTGGAAACACCATATATTTT. Its translation is CASSLVDSGNTIYF.

This clonotype has just a few counts. The chain links TRBV3-1 to TRBJ2-2; the D gene could be TRBD1 or TRBD2 (5 bases each). This CDR3 is built from 15 residues. Between the trimmed V and J ends, which lost 2 bases and 5 bases, there was a span of 12 bases. Germline V gene sequence: CDR1 LGHDT, CDR2 YNNKEL (reference sequence). DNA for the CDR3: TGTGCCAGCAGCCAACCCGGGTGGGGGACCGGGGAGCTGTTTTTT. Protein sequence: CASSQPGWGTGELFF. The whole variable domain, filled in from reference TRBV3-1 and TRBJ2-2, reads DTAVSQTPKYLVTQMGNDKSIKCEQNLGHDTMYWYKQDSKKFLKIMFSYNNKELIINETVPNRFSPKSPDKAHLNLHINSLELGDSAVYFCASSQPGWGTGELFFGEGSRLTVL.